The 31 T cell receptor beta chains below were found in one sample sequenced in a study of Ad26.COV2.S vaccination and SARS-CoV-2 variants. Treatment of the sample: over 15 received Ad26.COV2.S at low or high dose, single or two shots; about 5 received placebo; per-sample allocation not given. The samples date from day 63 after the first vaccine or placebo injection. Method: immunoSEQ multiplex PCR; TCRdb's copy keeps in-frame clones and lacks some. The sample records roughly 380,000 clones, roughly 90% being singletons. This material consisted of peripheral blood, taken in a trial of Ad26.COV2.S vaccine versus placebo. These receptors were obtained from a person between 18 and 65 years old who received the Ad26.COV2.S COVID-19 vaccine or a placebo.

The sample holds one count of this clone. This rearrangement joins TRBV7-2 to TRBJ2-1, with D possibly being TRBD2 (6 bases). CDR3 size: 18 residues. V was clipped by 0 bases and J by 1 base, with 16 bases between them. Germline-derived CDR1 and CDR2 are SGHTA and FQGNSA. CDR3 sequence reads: CASSLAPRGFGSYNEQFF. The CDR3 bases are TGTGCCAGCAGCTTAGCCCCTCGGGGGTTTGGGTCCTACAATGAGCAGTTCTTC.

The CDR3 sequence: CASSFGATPPDGQYF. CDR3 in DNA: TGTGCCAGCAGTTTCGGGGCAACTCCTCCAGATGGCCAGTACTTC. The V gene is TRBV28, the J gene TRBJ2-5; D might be TRBD1 or TRBD2, each matching 5 bases. Trimming took 3 bases from V and 10 from J, leaving 21 bases between them. The CDR3 spans 15 residues. Germline CDR1 MDHEN, CDR2 SYDVKM.

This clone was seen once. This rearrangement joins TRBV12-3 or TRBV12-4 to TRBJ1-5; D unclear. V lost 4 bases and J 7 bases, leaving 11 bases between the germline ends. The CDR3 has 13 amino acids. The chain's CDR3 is CASSSGGLQPQHF. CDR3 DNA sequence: TGTGCCAGCAGTTCGGGAGGGCTGCAGCCCCAGCATTTT.

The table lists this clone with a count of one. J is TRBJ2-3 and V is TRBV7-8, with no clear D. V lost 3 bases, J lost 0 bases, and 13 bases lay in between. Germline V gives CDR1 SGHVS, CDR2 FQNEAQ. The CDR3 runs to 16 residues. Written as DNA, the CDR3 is TGTGCCAGCAGCTTTCTGGCATCCTTCAGCACAGATACGCAGTATTTT. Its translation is CASSFLASFSTDTQYF.

The chain's CDR3 is CASSSLDVRDSPLHF. The CDR3 nucleotides read TGTGCCAGCAGTTCGCTGGACGTACGAGATTCACCCCTCCACTTT. J is TRBJ1-6 and V is TRBV27, with D uncertain. With 4 bases removed from V and 8 bases from J, the gap between germline ends came to 15 bases. The CDR3 is 15 amino acids. Germline V gives CDR1 MNHEY, CDR2 SMNVEV (reference sequence).

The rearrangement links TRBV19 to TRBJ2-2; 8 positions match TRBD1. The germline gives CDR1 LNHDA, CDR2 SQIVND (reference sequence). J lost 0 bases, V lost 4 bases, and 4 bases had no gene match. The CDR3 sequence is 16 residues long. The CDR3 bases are TGTGCCAGTAGTAACCGGGACAGGACGAACACCGGGGAGCTGTTTTTT. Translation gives CASSNRDRTNTGELFF.

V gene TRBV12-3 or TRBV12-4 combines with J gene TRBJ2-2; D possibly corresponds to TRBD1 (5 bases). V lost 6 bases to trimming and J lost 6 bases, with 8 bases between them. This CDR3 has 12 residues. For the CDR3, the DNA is TGTGCCAGCAGCCGACAGTCCGGGGAGCTGTTTTTT. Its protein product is CASSRQSGELFF.

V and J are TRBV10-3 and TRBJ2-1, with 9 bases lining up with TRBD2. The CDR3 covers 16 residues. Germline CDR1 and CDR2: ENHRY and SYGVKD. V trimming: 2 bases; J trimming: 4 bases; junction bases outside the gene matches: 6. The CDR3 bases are TGTGCCATCAGTGAGGCTATGGCGGGGGGGTACAATGAGCAGTTCTTC. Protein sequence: CAISEAMAGGYNEQFF.

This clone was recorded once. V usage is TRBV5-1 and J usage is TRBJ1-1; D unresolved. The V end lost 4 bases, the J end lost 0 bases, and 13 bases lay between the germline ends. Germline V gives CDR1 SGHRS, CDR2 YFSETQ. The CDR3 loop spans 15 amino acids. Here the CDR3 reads CASSGSGYMNTEAFF. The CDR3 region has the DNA TGCGCCAGCAGCGGGTCAGGCTACATGAACACTGAAGCTTTCTTT.

The CDR3 DNA reads as TGTGCCAGCAGTCTACGGGGAGCACGAGAAGCTTTCTTT. Residues: CASSLRGAREAFF. This chain joins TRBV12-3 or TRBV12-4 and TRBJ1-1; D ambiguous. CDR3 size: 13 residues. Trimming stripped 5 bases from V and 8 bases from J, with 15 bases between.

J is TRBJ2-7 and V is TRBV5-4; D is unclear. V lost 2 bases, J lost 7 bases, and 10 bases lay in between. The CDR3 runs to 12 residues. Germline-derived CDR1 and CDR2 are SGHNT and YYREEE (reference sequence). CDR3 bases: TGTGCCAGCAGCTTTGCGGTGGATGAGCAGTACTTC. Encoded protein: CASSFAVDEQYF. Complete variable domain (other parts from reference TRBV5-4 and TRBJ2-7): ETGVTQSPTHLIKTRGQQVTLRCSSQSGHNTVSWYQQALGQGPQFIFQYYREEENGRGNFPPRFSGLQFPNYSSELNVNALELDDSALYLCASSFAVDEQYFGPGTRLTVT.

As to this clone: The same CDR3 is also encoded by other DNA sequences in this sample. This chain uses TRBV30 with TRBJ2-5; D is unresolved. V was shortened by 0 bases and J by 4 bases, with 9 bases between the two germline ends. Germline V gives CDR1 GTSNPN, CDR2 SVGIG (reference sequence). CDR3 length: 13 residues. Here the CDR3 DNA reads TGTGCCTGGAGTGTTGGTAGAGTAGAGACCCAGTACTTC. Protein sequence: CAWSVGRVETQYF.

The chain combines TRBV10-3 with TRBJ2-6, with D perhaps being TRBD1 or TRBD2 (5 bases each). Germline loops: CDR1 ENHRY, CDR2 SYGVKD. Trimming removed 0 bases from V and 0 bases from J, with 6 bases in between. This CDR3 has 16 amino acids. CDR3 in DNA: TGTGCCATCAGTGAGTCGGGGGACTCTGGGGCCAACGTCCTGACTTTC. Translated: CAISESGDSGANVLTF.

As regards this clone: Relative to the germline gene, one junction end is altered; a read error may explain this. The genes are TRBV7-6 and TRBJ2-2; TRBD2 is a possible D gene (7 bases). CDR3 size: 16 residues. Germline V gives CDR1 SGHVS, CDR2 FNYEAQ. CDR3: CASNLPWGGAAGELFF. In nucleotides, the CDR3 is TGTGCCAGCAACTTACCCTGGGGGGGGGCCGCCGGGGAGCTGTTTTTT. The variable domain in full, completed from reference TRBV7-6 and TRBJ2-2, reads GAGVSQSPRYKVTKRGQDVALRCDPISGHVSLYWYRQALGQGPEFLTYFNYEAQQDKSGLPNDRFSAERPEGSISTLTIQRTEQRDSAMYRCASNLPWGGAAGELFFGEGSRLTVL.

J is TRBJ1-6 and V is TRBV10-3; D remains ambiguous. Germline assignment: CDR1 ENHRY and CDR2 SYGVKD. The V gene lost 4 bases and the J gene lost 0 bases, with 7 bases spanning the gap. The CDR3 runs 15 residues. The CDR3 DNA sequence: TGTGCCATCAGTGTGGAGAGCTCCTATAATTCACCCCTCCACTTT. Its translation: CAISVESSYNSPLHF.

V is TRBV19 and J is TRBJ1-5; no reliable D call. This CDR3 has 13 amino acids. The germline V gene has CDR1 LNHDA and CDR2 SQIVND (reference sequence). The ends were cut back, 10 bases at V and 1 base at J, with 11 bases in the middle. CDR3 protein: CATKDGSNQPQHF. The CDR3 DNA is TGTGCCACCAAGGACGGAAGCAATCAGCCCCAGCATTTT.

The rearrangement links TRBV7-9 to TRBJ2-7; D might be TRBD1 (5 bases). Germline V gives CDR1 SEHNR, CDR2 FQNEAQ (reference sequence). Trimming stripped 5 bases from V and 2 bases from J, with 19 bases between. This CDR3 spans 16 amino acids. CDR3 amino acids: CASSLTGDRTPYEQYF. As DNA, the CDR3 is TGTGCCAGCAGCCTCACAGGAGACAGAACTCCCTACGAGCAGTACTTC. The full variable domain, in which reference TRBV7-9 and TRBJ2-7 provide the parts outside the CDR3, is DTGVSQNPRHKITKRGQNVTFRCDPISEHNRLYWYRQTLGQGPEFLTYFQNEAQLEKSRLLSDRFSAERPKGSFSTLEIQRTEQGDSAMYLCASSLTGDRTPYEQYFGPGTRLTVT.

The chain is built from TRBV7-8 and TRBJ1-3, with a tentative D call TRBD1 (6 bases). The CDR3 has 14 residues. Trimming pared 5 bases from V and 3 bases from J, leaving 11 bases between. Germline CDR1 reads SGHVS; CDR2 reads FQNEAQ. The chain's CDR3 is CASSDGTIGNTIYF. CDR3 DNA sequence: TGTGCCAGCAGCGACGGGACAATTGGAAACACCATATATTTT.

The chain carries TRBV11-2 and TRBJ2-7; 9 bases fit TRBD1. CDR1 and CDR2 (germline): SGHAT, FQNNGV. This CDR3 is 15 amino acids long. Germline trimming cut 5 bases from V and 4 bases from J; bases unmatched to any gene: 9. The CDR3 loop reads CASSPYRGRGYEQYF. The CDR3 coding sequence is TGTGCCAGCAGCCCTTACAGGGGGCGCGGGTACGAGCAGTACTTC.

The CDR3 spells CASSLIPGQSYGYTF. The CDR3 coding sequence is TGTGCCAGCAGCTTAATCCCCGGACAGAGCTATGGCTACACCTTC. V gene TRBV7-3 combines with J gene TRBJ1-2; TRBD1 might be the D (6 bases). The CDR3 length is 15 residues. Germline CDR1 and CDR2: SGHTA and FQGTGA. The V end was cut by 1 base, the J end by 4 bases, with 13 bases between.

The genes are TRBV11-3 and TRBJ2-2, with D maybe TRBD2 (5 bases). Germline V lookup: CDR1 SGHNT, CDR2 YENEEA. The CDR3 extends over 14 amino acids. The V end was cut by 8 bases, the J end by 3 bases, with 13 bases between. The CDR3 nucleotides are TGTGCCAGCGAGGGCCAGGACCACACCGGGGAGCTGTTTTTT. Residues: CASEGQDHTGELFF.

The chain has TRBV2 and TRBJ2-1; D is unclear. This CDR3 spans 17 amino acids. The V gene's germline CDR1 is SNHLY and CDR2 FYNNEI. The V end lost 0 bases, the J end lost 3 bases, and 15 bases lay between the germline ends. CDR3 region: CASSEADPRRGYNEQFF. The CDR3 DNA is TGTGCCAGCAGTGAAGCGGACCCTAGGCGAGGCTACAATGAGCAGTTCTTC.

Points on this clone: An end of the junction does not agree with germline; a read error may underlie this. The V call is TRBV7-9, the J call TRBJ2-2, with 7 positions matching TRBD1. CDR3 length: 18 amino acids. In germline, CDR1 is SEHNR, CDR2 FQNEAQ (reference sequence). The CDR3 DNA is TGTGCTAGCAAGAGAGGGGCACCCGGGACAGTGAACACCGGGGAGCTGTTTTTT. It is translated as CASKRGAPGTVNTGELFF.

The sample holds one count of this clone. CDR3 nucleotides: TGTGCCAGCCAATTCCGACAGGGTCCTAACTATGGCTACACCTTC. Encoded protein: CASQFRQGPNYGYTF. J is TRBJ1-2 and V is TRBV19; 7 bases align to TRBD1. This CDR3 is built from 15 residues. V was clipped by 9 bases and J by 0 bases; unmatched bases: 10. Germline CDR1 is LNHDA and CDR2 is SQIVND (reference sequence).

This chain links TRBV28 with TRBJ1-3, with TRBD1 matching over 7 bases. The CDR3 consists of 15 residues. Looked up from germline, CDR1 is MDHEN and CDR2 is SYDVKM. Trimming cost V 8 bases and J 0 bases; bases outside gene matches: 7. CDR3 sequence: CASGKDRASGNTIYF. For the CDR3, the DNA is TGTGCCAGCGGTAAAGACAGGGCCTCTGGAAACACCATATATTTT.

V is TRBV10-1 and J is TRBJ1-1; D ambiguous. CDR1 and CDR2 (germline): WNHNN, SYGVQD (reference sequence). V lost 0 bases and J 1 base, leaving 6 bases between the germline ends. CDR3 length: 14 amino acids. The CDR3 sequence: CASSESRGNTEAFF. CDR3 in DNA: TGCGCCAGCAGTGAGTCGCGAGGGAACACTGAAGCTTTCTTT.

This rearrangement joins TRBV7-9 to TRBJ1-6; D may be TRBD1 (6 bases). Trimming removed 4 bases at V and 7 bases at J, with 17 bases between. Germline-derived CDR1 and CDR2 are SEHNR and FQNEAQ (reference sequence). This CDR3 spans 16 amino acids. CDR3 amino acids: CASSSGGGRRNSPLHF. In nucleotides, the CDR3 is TGTGCCAGCAGCTCCGGGGGCGGCAGAAGGAATTCACCCCTCCACTTT.

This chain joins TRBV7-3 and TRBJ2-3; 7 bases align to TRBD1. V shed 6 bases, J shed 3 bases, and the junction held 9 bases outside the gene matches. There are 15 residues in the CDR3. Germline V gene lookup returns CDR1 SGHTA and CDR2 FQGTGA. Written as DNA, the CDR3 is TGTGCCAGCAGTTCTCAGAGGGACAGTACAGATACGCAGTATTTT. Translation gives CASSSQRDSTDTQYF.

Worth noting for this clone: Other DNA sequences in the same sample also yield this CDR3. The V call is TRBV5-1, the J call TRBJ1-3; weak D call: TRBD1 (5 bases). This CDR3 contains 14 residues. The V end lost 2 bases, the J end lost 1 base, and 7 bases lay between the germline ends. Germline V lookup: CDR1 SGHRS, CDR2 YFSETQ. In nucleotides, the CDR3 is TGCGCCAGCAGCTTCTGGGGGTCTGGAAACACCATATATTTT. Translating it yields CASSFWGSGNTIYF.

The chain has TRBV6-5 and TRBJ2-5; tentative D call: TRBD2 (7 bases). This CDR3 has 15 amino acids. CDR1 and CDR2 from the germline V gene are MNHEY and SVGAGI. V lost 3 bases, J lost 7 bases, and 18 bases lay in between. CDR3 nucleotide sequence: TGTGCCAGCAGTTATGGGAGGGGGGGTTCGAGGACCCAGTACTTC. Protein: CASSYGRGGSRTQYF.

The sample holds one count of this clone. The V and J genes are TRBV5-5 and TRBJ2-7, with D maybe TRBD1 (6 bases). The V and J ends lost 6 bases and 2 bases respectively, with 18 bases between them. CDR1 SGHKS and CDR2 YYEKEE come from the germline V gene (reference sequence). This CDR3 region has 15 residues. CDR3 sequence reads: CASTPPEGHTYEQYF. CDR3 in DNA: TGTGCCAGCACCCCGCCTGAGGGACACACCTACGAGCAGTACTTC. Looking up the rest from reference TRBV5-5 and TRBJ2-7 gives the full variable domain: DAGVTQSPTHLIKTRGQQVTLRCSPISGHKSVSWYQQVLGQGPQFIFQYYEKEERGRGNFPDRFSARQFPNYSSELNVNALLLGDSALYLCASTPPEGHTYEQYFGPGTRLTVT.